Below are 18 T cell receptor beta chains sequenced from a single sample in a study of neurological immune-mediated disorders (dated by TCRdb to the late 2010s). The time point tag for this specimen amounts to: longitudinal time-point 1 (baseline). The method behind the library was 5' RACE. The sequencer was an Illumina HiSeq 2500. TCRdb reprocessing: public reads trimmed at Q25 with fastp, clones called with MiXCR, in-frame beta chains kept. Every CDR3 protein is listed once, alongside the most common genes and DNA of its rows. The sample profile shows tens of thousands of distinct CDR3 sequences; roughly an eighth of them were found once. Clones ranked in the top ten supply around 4.3% of the sample. Sequencing used PBMCs. These receptors came from a female donor with HTLV-1-associated myelopathy (HAM/TSP).

This clonotype was counted many times. This chain links TRBV5-1 with TRBJ2-7, with 11 positions matching TRBD1. V shed 4 bases and J 5 bases; nucleotides not matched to a gene: 2. The germline CDR1 and CDR2 sequences are SGHRS and YFSETQ. The CDR3 length is 13 residues. As DNA, the CDR3 is TGCGCCAGCAGCAAGGGACAGGGGGACGAGCAGTACTTC. Amino acid sequence: CASSKGQGDEQYF.

This clonotype was seen many times. The rearrangement links TRBV11-2 to TRBJ2-1; TRBD2 is a possible D gene (6 bases). The CDR3 has 17 residues. CDR1 and CDR2 (germline): SGHAT, FQNNGV. Trimming took off 0 bases at V and 4 bases at J, with 16 bases between the two ends. CDR3 in DNA: TGTGCCAGCAGCTTAGATTCGGAGGGCCGGTGGTACAATGAGCAGTTCTTC. Translation gives CASSLDSEGRWYNEQFF. Variable domain in full (rest from reference TRBV11-2 and TRBJ2-1): EAGVAQSPRYKIIEKRQSVAFWCNPISGHATLYWYQQILGQGPKLLIQFQNNGVVDDSQLPKDRFSAERLKGVDSTLKIQPAKLEDSAVYLCASSLDSEGRWYNEQFFGPGTRLTVL.

This clonotype was seen at least ten times. V gene TRBV5-1 combines with J gene TRBJ1-4; maybe TRBD1 (6 bases). The CDR3 loop spans 15 amino acids. Germline CDR1 is SGHRS and CDR2 is YFSETQ. The ends were cut back, 0 bases at V and 8 bases at J, with 14 bases in the middle. The CDR3 region is CASSLGIQGGEKLFF. The CDR3 nucleotides are TGCGCCAGCAGCTTGGGCATACAGGGAGGAGAAAAACTGTTTTTT.

Ten or more counts support this clonotype. The chain couples TRBV6-6 to TRBJ2-2, with D unclear. Trimming removed 0 bases at V and 7 bases at J, with 12 bases between. Looked up from germline, CDR1 is MNHNY and CDR2 is SVGAGI (reference sequence). The CDR3 is 15 amino acids. In nucleotides, the CDR3 is TGTGCCAGCAGTTACTCGAGGCCTGATCTCGGGGAGCTGTTTTTT. Protein sequence: CASSYSRPDLGELFF.

This clonotype was picked up many times. DNA of the CDR3: TGTGCCAGCAGTCCTGACGAGGAGAAGGCAGATACGCAGTATTTT. Protein product: CASSPDEEKADTQYF. The chain couples TRBV12-3 or TRBV12-4 to TRBJ2-3; no clear D. This CDR3 has 15 residues. The V and J ends lost 5 bases and 4 bases respectively, with 16 bases between them.

This chain connects TRBV5-6 to TRBJ1-1; no clear D gene. Germline V gives CDR1 SGHDT, CDR2 YYEEEE. V was pared by 5 bases and J by 5 bases, with 19 bases between. This CDR3 contains 15 residues. This chain's CDR3 is CASSFGLRSDTEAFF. The CDR3 DNA follows: TGTGCCAGCAGTTTTGGACTTCGGTCGGATACTGAAGCTTTCTTT. The full variable domain, completed using reference TRBV5-6 and TRBJ1-1, is DAGVTQSPTHLIKTRGQQVTLRCSPKSGHDTVSWYQQALGQGPQFIFQYYEEEERQRGNFPDRFSGHQFPNYSSELNVNALLLGDSALYLCASSFGLRSDTEAFFGQGTRLTVV.

This clonotype was recorded at least ten times. CDR3 sequence (DNA): TGTGCCAGCCTAGACAGGTTAGGAGCCAAAAACATTCAGTACTTC. This sequence encodes CASLDRLGAKNIQYF. The chain couples TRBV28 to TRBJ2-4; TRBD1 might be the D (6 bases). With 8 bases removed from V and 0 bases from J, the gap between germline ends came to 14 bases. Looked up from germline, CDR1 is MDHEN and CDR2 is SYDVKM. This CDR3 is 15 amino acids long. Variable domain in full (rest from reference TRBV28 and TRBJ2-4): DVKVTQSSRYLVKRTGEKVFLECVQDMDHENMFWYRQDPGLGLRLIYFSYDVKMKEKGDIPEGYSVSREKKERFSLILESASTNQTSMYLCASLDRLGAKNIQYFGAGTRLSVL.

In this sample, this clonotype turned up many times. This chain connects TRBV5-1 to TRBJ2-6, with a possible D match to TRBD2 (5 bases). Germline V gene data show CDR1 as SGHRS and CDR2 as YFSETQ. The CDR3 spans 16 residues. Trimming shortened V by 1 base and J by 3 bases, and 11 bases separated the two germline ends. CDR3 loop: CASSLSGGGGANVLTF. The CDR3 bases are TGCGCCAGCAGCTTGTCGGGCGGAGGTGGGGCCAACGTCCTGACTTTC.

This clonotype was seen many times. V and J are TRBV12-3 or TRBV12-4 and TRBJ1-2; possible D gene TRBD1, 6 bases. Deletions cut 4 bases from V and 3 bases from J, with 18 bases between. The CDR3 covers 16 residues. The CDR3 region is CASSSSANRAYYGYTF. The CDR3 nucleotides read TGTGCCAGCAGTTCCTCTGCCAACAGGGCCTACTATGGCTACACCTTC.

The genes are TRBV15 and TRBJ1-2; the D gene is possibly TRBD1 (5 bases). Per the germline V gene, CDR1 is LNHNV and CDR2 is YYDKDF (reference sequence). V shed 0 bases and J shed 5 bases, with 10 bases lying between them. CDR3 size: 14 residues. The CDR3 reads CATSRDRQMYGYTF. Written as DNA, the CDR3 is TGTGCCACCAGCAGAGATCGACAGATGTATGGCTACACCTTC.

This clonotype appeared many times. The gene calls are TRBV20-1 and TRBJ2-7; D is possibly TRBD1 or TRBD2 (5 bases each). CDR1 DFQATT and CDR2 SNEGSKA come from the germline V gene (reference sequence). Trimming pared 6 bases from V and 5 bases from J, leaving 17 bases between. The CDR3 has 13 residues. The CDR3 sequence is CSAGPGTPHEQYF. The CDR3 nucleotides are TGCAGTGCAGGACCGGGGACCCCCCACGAGCAGTACTTC.

This clonotype was found many times. The V call is TRBV5-1, the J call TRBJ1-5; unclear D gene. Trimming took off 0 bases at V and 3 bases at J, with 10 bases between the two ends. The CDR3 spans 15 residues. Germline V gives CDR1 SGHRS, CDR2 YFSETQ. CDR3 sequence: CASSLAGLVNQPQHF. CDR3 sequence (DNA): TGCGCCAGCAGCTTGGCCGGGTTAGTCAATCAGCCCCAGCATTTT.

This clonotype came up many times. The chain is built from TRBV5-1 and TRBJ2-6; TRBD1 matches 7 bases. There are 18 residues in the CDR3. J gave up 0 bases and V 1 base, and 7 bases lay outside the gene matches. Germline loops: CDR1 SGHRS, CDR2 YFSETQ. In DNA, the CDR3 is TGCGCCAGCAGCTTGTACCCCGGGGACAGCTCTGGGGCCAACGTCCTGACTTTC. Protein: CASSLYPGDSSGANVLTF.

This clonotype is termed medium-sized. The rearrangement links TRBV7-2 to TRBJ2-7; no firm D call. The V and J ends lost 4 bases and 2 bases respectively, with 12 bases between them. Germline CDR1 is SGHTA and CDR2 is FQGNSA. The CDR3 is 14 residues long. This chain's CDR3 is CASSSDPGTYEQYF. Here the CDR3 DNA reads TGTGCCAGCAGCTCAGACCCTGGGACCTACGAGCAGTACTTC.

This clonotype was detected many times. This chain connects TRBV20-1 to TRBJ2-2, with 8 bases matching TRBD2. CDR3 length equals 15 residues. Germline assignment: CDR1 DFQATT and CDR2 SNEGSKA (reference sequence). For the CDR3, the DNA is TGCAGCCTCACGGGGGGGGCCGGGAACACCGGGGAGCTGTTTTTT. Its translation: CSLTGGAGNTGELFF.

This clonotype has ten or more counts. V and J are TRBV4-1 and TRBJ1-2, with 9 positions matching TRBD1. The CDR3 has 16 amino acids. J gave up 2 bases and V 2 bases, and 6 bases lay outside the gene matches. Germline lookup yields CDR1 MGHRA and CDR2 YSYEKL. CDR3 in amino acids: CASSQNTGGANYGYTF. DNA for the CDR3: TGCGCCAGCAGCCAAAACACAGGGGGCGCCAACTATGGCTACACCTTC.

This clonotype has a count of ten or more. The chain joins TRBV4-1 to TRBJ2-1, with D perhaps matching TRBD1 (5 bases). Germline-derived CDR1 and CDR2 are MGHRA and YSYEKL. V shed 6 bases and J shed 8 bases, with 11 bases lying between them. The CDR3 extends over 12 amino acids. This CDR3 reads CASSNRQYEQFF. CDR3 DNA sequence: TGCGCCAGCAGTAACAGACAGTATGAGCAGTTCTTC.

Ten or more counts support this clonotype. The V call is TRBV12-3 or TRBV12-4, the J call TRBJ1-1; no clear D. V lost 5 bases and J lost 1, with 8 bases in between. This CDR3 has 13 residues. The CDR3 sequence: CASSPGGNTEAFF. The CDR3 DNA reads as TGTGCCAGCAGTCCGGGCGGGAACACTGAAGCTTTCTTT.